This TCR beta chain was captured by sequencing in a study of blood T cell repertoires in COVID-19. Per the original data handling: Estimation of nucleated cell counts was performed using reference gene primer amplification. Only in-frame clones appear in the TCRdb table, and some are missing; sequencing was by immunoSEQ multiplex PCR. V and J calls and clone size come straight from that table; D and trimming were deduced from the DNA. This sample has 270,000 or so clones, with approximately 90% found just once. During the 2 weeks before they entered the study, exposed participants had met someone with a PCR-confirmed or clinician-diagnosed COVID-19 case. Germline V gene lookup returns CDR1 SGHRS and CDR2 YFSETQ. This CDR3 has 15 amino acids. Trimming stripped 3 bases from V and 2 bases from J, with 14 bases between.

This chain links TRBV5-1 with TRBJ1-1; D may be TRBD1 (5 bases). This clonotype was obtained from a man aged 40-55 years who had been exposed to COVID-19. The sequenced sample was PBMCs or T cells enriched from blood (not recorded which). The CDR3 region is CASSSWEGINTEAFF. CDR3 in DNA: TGCGCCAGCAGCTCCTGGGAGGGGATAAACACTGAAGCTTTCTTT. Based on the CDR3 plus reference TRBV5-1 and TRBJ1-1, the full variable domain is KAGVTQTPRYLIKTRGQQVTLSCSPISGHRSVSWYQQTPGQGLQFLFEYFSETQRNKGNFPGRFSGRQFSNSRSEMNVSTLELGDSALYLCASSSWEGINTEAFFGQGTRLTVV.